This is a list of T cell receptor beta chains from one sample in a study of blood T cell repertoires in COVID-19. Generated by immunoSEQ multiplex PCR, the TCRdb table keeps only in-frame clones and is missing some. The sample has 120,000 to 150,000 clones, roughly 90% seen once. The sequencing input was PBMCs or T cells enriched from blood (not recorded which). These receptors were taken from a woman aged 40 to 55 who had been exposed to COVID-19. Both conserved end residues are part of each CDR3. A D gene is named only where the DNA matches it firmly. A row's size may be missing; if present it is once, few, many or a size class.

clone_size j_call cdr3_length v_call d_call cdr3_aa cdr3_nt
- TRBJ2-2 14 TRBV19 - CASSVDWGTGELFF TGTGCCAGTAGTGTGGACTGGGGTACCGGGGAGCTGTTTTTT
- TRBJ1-5 17 TRBV4-2 - CASSLGQGTTNNQPQHF TGTGCCAGCAGCCTGGGTCAGGGGACAACTAACAATCAGCCCCAGCATTTT
- TRBJ2-7 16 TRBV14 - CASSQGPGGRGAEQYF TGTGCCAGCAGCCAAGGCCCCGGAGGGCGGGGAGCCGAGCAGTACTTC
few TRBJ2-3 16 TRBV10-3 TRBD2 CAIRGLAGDGTDTQYF TGTGCCATCAGGGGACTAGCGGGAGACGGCACAGATACGCAGTATTTT
- TRBJ2-7 16 TRBV2 - CASSEHPRQKFYEQYF TGTGCCAGCAGTGAACATCCTCGACAGAAGTTCTACGAGCAGTACTTC
- TRBJ2-1 17 TRBV3-1/TRBV3-2 TRBD2 CASSQEAGGSSYNEQFF TGTGCCAGCAGCCAAGAGGCGGGAGGGAGCTCCTACAATGAGCAGTTCTTC
- TRBJ1-2 15 TRBV9 - CASSVASGSNYGYTF TGTGCCAGCAGCGTAGCTTCAGGGTCTAACTATGGCTACACCTTC
- TRBJ1-2 13 TRBV6-1 - CASSETRNYGYTF TGTGCCAGCAGTGAAACACGTAACTATGGCTACACCTTC
- TRBJ1-1 13 TRBV10-3 TRBD1 CASWTGGSSEAFF TGTGCCAGCTGGACAGGGGGCTCGTCTGAAGCTTTCTTT
few TRBJ2-7 16 TRBV18 TRBD1 CASSPPRPGGGYEQYF TGTGCCAGCTCACCACCACGACCAGGGGGTGGCTACGAGCAGTACTTC
- TRBJ2-5 15 TRBV21-1 - CASEGSETFQETQYF TGTGCCAGCGAGGGTTCAGAAACCTTCCAAGAGACCCAGTACTTC
- TRBJ2-2 12 TRBV7-9 - CASSLNRGELFF TGTGCCAGCAGCTTAAACAGGGGGGAGCTGTTTTTT
- TRBJ1-1 15 TRBV28 TRBD1 CASRLLQGAYGEAFF TGTGCCAGCAGACTTTTACAGGGGGCGTACGGTGAAGCTTTCTTT
- TRBJ1-1 14 TRBV6-5 - CASSYSGGRTEAFF TGTGCCAGCAGTTACTCGGGAGGGCGGACTGAAGCTTTCTTT
- TRBJ1-1 15 TRBV29-1 - CSVAPRTGLNTEAFF TGCAGCGTTGCCCCCAGGACGGGATTGAACACTGAAGCTTTCTTT
few TRBJ2-1 17 TRBV3-1/TRBV3-2 TRBD1 CASSQDRGRRMGYEQFF TGTGCCAGCAGCCAAGACAGGGGGCGCAGGATGGGATATGAGCAGTTCTTC
- TRBJ2-1 17 TRBV6-2/TRBV6-3 TRBD2 CASSSHTSSGAYNEQFF TGTGCCAGCAGTTCCCATACCTCTAGCGGAGCTTACAATGAGCAGTTCTTC
- TRBJ2-1 12 TRBV2 - CASSEGEGEQFF TGTGCCAGCAGTGAAGGCGAGGGTGAGCAGTTCTTC
- TRBJ1-5 15 TRBV2 - CASSVTGGRNQPQHF TGTGCCAGCAGTGTGACCGGGGGGCGCAATCAGCCCCAGCATTTT
- TRBJ2-7 13 TRBV6-6 - CASSRGEHYEQYF TGTGCCAGCAGTCGAGGGGAGCACTACGAGCAGTACTTC
few TRBJ1-1 15 TRBV4-1 - CASSQAGHPNTEAFF TGCGCCAGCAGCCAAGCGGGACACCCGAACACTGAAGCTTTCTTT
- TRBJ1-5 12 TRBV28 - CASINSNQPQHF TGTGCCAGCATAAATAGCAATCAGCCCCAGCATTTT
- TRBJ1-1 13 TRBV5-1 - CASSSGRVTEAFF TGCGCCAGCAGTTCAGGGAGGGTTACTGAAGCTTTCTTT
- TRBJ1-1 15 TRBV6-5 - CASSYSRAPNTEAFF TGTGCCAGCAGTTACTCGAGGGCCCCAAACACTGAAGCTTTCTTT
- TRBJ2-2 16 TRBV19 - CASRGWQGPNTGELFF TGTGCCAGTAGGGGTTGGCAGGGCCCGAACACCGGGGAGCTGTTTTTT
- TRBJ1-2 13 TRBV25-1 - CASSEQVFYGYTF TGTGCCAGCAGTGAACAGGTCTTCTATGGCTACACCTTC
- TRBJ1-2 15 TRBV29-1 - CSVERLRGPNYGYTF TGCAGCGTGGAAAGGCTGCGGGGACCTAACTATGGCTACACCTTC
once TRBJ2-2 18 TRBV29-1 TRBD2 CSVASTSGRASNTGELFF TGCAGCGTTGCGTCGACTAGCGGGAGGGCCTCGAACACCGGGGAGCTGTTTTTT
- TRBJ1-6 13 TRBV19 - CASSRQSNSPLHF TGTGCCAGTAGTCGACAGTCTAATTCACCCCTCCACTTT
- TRBJ1-4 16 TRBV28 - CASSKTDLSTNEKLFF TGTGCCAGCAGCAAGACAGACTTATCAACTAATGAAAAACTGTTTTTT
- TRBJ2-6 14 TRBV19 - CASSRTVGANVLTF TGTGCCAGTAGTCGTACAGTCGGGGCCAACGTCCTGACTTTC
- TRBJ2-7 13 TRBV6-5 - CASSYLGSYEQYF TGTGCCAGCAGTTACCTAGGTTCCTACGAGCAGTACTTC
- TRBJ1-2 13 TRBV10-3 - CAISGSGNYGYTF TGTGCCATCAGTGGTTCGGGGAACTATGGCTACACCTTC
- TRBJ2-3 15 TRBV9 TRBD2 CASSPGTSGRDTQYF TGTGCCAGCAGCCCCGGGACTAGCGGGAGAGATACGCAGTATTTT
- TRBJ2-7 14 TRBV24-1 TRBD1 CATSDPGQDYEQYF TGTGCCACCAGTGATCCGGGACAGGACTACGAGCAGTACTTC
- TRBJ2-7 14 TRBV5-1 TRBD1 CASSSGTGGYEQYF TGCGCCAGCAGCTCCGGGACAGGGGGCTACGAGCAGTACTTC
- TRBJ1-4 14 TRBV18 - CASSPPGGNEKLFF TGTGCCAGCTCACCACCGGGGGGTAATGAAAAACTGTTTTTT
- TRBJ2-1 14 TRBV11-2 - CASSLDGGFNEQFF TGTGCCAGCAGCTTAGATGGAGGGTTCAATGAGCAGTTCTTC
few TRBJ1-2 16 TRBV2 TRBD1 CASSEGSVAGGYGYTF TGTGCCAGCAGTGAGGGTAGTGTTGCAGGGGGGTATGGCTACACCTTC
- TRBJ2-3 13 TRBV3-1/TRBV3-2 - CASSSGFSDTQYF TGTGCCAGCAGCTCGGGGTTTTCAGATACGCAGTATTTT
- TRBJ1-1 15 TRBV5-4 - CASSPSGGWNTEAFF TGTGCCAGCAGCCCTAGTGGGGGCTGGAACACTGAAGCTTTCTTT
once TRBJ1-3 18 TRBV4-1 - CASSPRAGGLDSGNTIYF TGCGCCAGCAGCCCTCGGGCGGGGGGGCTCGACTCTGGAAACACCATATATTTT
- TRBJ2-7 15 TRBV19 - CASSIDYPRRHEQYF TGTGCCAGTAGTATAGATTACCCGAGGAGGCACGAGCAGTACTTC
once TRBJ2-5 12 TRBV7-2 - CASSRYQETQYF TGTGCCAGCAGCCGTTACCAAGAGACCCAGTACTTC
- TRBJ2-7 15 TRBV4-2 TRBD1 CASSSTGDQSYEQYF TGTGCCAGCAGCTCCACAGGGGACCAGAGCTACGAGCAGTACTTC
- TRBJ1-6 15 TRBV14 - CASSRQDGYNSPLHF TGTGCCAGCAGCCGACAGGACGGCTATAATTCACCCCTCCACTTT
- TRBJ2-1 15 TRBV7-2 - CASIKGLGSYNEQFF TGTGCCAGCATAAAGGGACTGGGCTCCTACAATGAGCAGTTCTTC
- TRBJ2-7 14 TRBV19 - CASSIDRVTYEQYF TGTGCCAGTAGTATAGACCGGGTAACCTACGAGCAGTACTTC